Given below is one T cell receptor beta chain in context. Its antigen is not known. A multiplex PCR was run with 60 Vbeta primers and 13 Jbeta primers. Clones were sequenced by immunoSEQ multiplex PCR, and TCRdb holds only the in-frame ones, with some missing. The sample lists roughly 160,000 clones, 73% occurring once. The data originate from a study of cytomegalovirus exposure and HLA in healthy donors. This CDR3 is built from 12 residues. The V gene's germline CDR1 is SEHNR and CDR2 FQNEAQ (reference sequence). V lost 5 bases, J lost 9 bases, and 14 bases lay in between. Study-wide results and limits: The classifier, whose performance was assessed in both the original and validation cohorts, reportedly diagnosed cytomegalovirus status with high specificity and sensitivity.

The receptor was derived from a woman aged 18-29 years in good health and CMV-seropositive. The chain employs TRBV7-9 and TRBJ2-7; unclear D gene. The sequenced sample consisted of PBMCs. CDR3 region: CASSPTAGVQYF. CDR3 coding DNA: TGTGCCAGCAGCCCCACTGCCGGAGTGCAGTACTTC.